The clone carrying this TCR beta chain was seen just once. cDNA serving as the sequencing template came from extracted, reverse transcribed RNA. Sequenced by immunoSEQ multiplex PCR; TCRdb stores in-frame clones only, minus some. The table has about 200,000 clones, more than 30% seen once. This sample was included in a study of CD8+ T cells in alopecia areata. Noted treatment: oral pan-JAK inhibitor, 5-10 mg twice daily. Germline-derived CDR1 and CDR2 are GTSNPN and SVGIG (reference sequence). The CDR3 length is 15 residues. Trimming at V came to 1 base and at J to 0 bases, leaving 5 bases not matched to a gene.

The chain joins TRBV30 to TRBJ1-2; 7 nucleotides line up with TRBD1. The receptor comes from a human donor with alopecia areata. Sequenced material: CD4+ T cells sorted from blood, taken around week 31, from a patient treated with tofacitinib. CDR3 coding DNA: TGTGCCTGGAGTGAAACAGGGGAAGCTAACTATGGCTACACCTTC. Encoded protein: CAWSETGEANYGYTF.